This entry concerns a single T cell receptor beta chain. The data originate from a study of blood T cell repertoires in COVID-19. Across the whole study: Italy, Spain and the United States were the sources of the convalescent and acute COVID-19 samples.

J gave up 4 bases and V 1 base, and 8 bases lay outside the gene matches. The germline V gene encodes CDR1 SGHRS and CDR2 YFSETQ. The CDR3 totals 16 residues. In the original analysis: Quantification of nucleated cells was approximated via reference gene primer amplification. Sequenced by immunoSEQ multiplex PCR; TCRdb stores in-frame clones only, minus some. For V, J and clone size, that table is used; D and trimming come from the DNA. The top ten hold roughly 2.7% of the sample, which has roughly 300,000 clones, roughly 85% seen once. Residents of about 25 US areas, aged about 18 to 95 years, made up the participants. Recovery among Cohort 3 donors was established by two negative PCRs, clearance, or symptom resolution.

The TCR originated in a woman aged 50 to 65 who had recovered from COVID-19. The sequencing input was PBMCs or T cells enriched from blood (not recorded which). V is TRBV5-1 and J is TRBJ1-3; 7 nucleotides line up with TRBD1. CDR3 sequence: CASSLSNRGGGNTIYF. The CDR3 DNA is TGCGCCAGCAGCTTGAGTAACAGGGGAGGCGGAAACACCATATATTTT.